This TCR beta chain was identified during a study of blood T cell repertoires in COVID-19. Study-wide background: Samples came from the United States, Italy and Spain, spanning acute and convalescent COVID-19. In each case, the material was cDNA or gDNA derived from T cells, B-cell-depleted T cells, or PBMCs.

Per the study methods: How many nucleated cells were present was estimated from reference gene primer amplification. Profiling relied on immunoSEQ multiplex PCR, and the TCRdb table lists in-frame clones only, not all of them. V and J calls and clone size are copied from that table; D and trimming were computed from the DNA. This sample has about 140,000 clones, with less than 85% found just once. Deletions cut 4 bases from V and 7 bases from J, with 11 bases between. The CDR3 runs to 13 residues. Germline lookup yields CDR1 SEHNR and CDR2 FQNEAQ (reference sequence). The clonotype comes from a woman aged 80 or over in a cohort sampled during active or convalescent COVID-19. The rearrangement uses TRBV7-9 and TRBJ1-5; D is possibly TRBD1 (5 bases). Sequencing was performed on peripheral blood. The CDR3: CASSSGAGQPQHF. The CDR3 DNA reads TGTGCCAGCAGCTCCGGGGCGGGGCAGCCCCAGCATTTT.